Each of the 16 T cell receptor beta chains below was sequenced from the same sample in a study of blood T cell repertoires in COVID-19. The repertoire was sequenced with immunoSEQ multiplex PCR; TCRdb's copy has only in-frame clones and lacks some. The sample yields around 20,000 clones, 87% seen once. The sample comprised peripheral blood. These TCRs come from a human donor with active COVID-19. The donor label of this sample is uncertain.

V usage is TRBV6-1 and J usage is TRBJ1-5; 7 bases agree with TRBD1. J was trimmed by 4 bases and V by 5 bases; bases with no gene match: 11. CDR3 length equals 16 residues. Germline-derived CDR1 and CDR2 are MNHNS and SASEGT. The CDR3 DNA is TGTGCCAGCAGTCAAGGGCCGGGACAGCAGAATCAGCCCCAGCATTTT. It is translated as CASSQGPGQQNQPQHF.

V usage is TRBV7-9 and J usage is TRBJ2-5; no reliable D call. Deletions cut 2 bases from V and 5 bases from J, with 18 bases between. The CDR3 extends over 16 amino acids. Germline V gives CDR1 SEHNR, CDR2 FQNEAQ (reference sequence). The CDR3, as DNA: TGTGCCAGCAGCTTATCCCTAACTACTCTTTCGGAGACCCAGTACTTC. It is translated as CASSLSLTTLSETQYF.

The chain joins TRBV5-4 to TRBJ2-5; 7 bases agree with TRBD2. Looked up from germline, CDR1 is SGHNT and CDR2 is YYREEE (reference sequence). J was trimmed by 5 bases and V by 0 bases; bases with no gene match: 4. The CDR3 has 14 amino acids. CDR3: CASSLAGGRETQYF. The CDR3 bases are TGTGCCAGCAGCTTGGCGGGGGGTAGGGAGACCCAGTACTTC. The full variable domain, rest sourced from reference TRBV5-4 and TRBJ2-5, is ETGVTQSPTHLIKTRGQQVTLRCSSQSGHNTVSWYQQALGQGPQFIFQYYREEENGRGNFPPRFSGLQFPNYSSELNVNALELDDSALYLCASSLAGGRETQYFGPGTRLLVL.

The chain carries TRBV6-5 and TRBJ2-3; TRBD2 aligns across 11 bases. Germline values: CDR1 MNHEY, CDR2 SVGAGI. The V segment lost 2 bases and the J segment 0 bases; nucleotides outside the gene matches: 1. The CDR3 runs to 16 residues. CDR3 nucleotide sequence: TGTGCCAGCAGTTACCGACTAGCGGGGAGCACAGATACGCAGTATTTT. Translated: CASSYRLAGSTDTQYF.

The chain employs TRBV7-2 and TRBJ2-3, with D unresolved. The CDR3 contains 16 residues. Germline V lookup: CDR1 SGHTA, CDR2 FQGNSA. V lost 5 bases and J 3 bases, leaving 18 bases between the germline ends. The CDR3 is CASSVPGDFPTDTQYF. Here the CDR3 DNA reads TGTGCCAGCAGCGTCCCCGGTGACTTCCCGACAGATACGCAGTATTTT. The full variable domain, completed using reference TRBV7-2 and TRBJ2-3, is GAGVSQSPSNKVTEKGKDVELRCDPISGHTALYWYRQSLGQGLEFLIYFQGNSAPDKSGLPSDRFSAERTGGSVSTLTIQRTQQEDSAVYLCASSVPGDFPTDTQYFGPGTRLTVL.

The count of this clone is one. The chain uses TRBV7-8 and TRBJ2-1; D not resolved. Germline V gene sequence: CDR1 SGHVS, CDR2 FQNEAQ. The CDR3 is 15 residues long. The V and J ends lost 1 base and 5 bases respectively, with 12 bases between them. The CDR3, as DNA: TGTGCCAGCAGCTTAGGACCGGGTAGAGACAATGAGCAGTTCTTC. It yields the protein CASSLGPGRDNEQFF.

This chain connects TRBV5-1 to TRBJ2-7; 11 bases are shared with TRBD2. This CDR3 has 15 residues. Looked up from germline, CDR1 is SGHRS and CDR2 is YFSETQ. V lost 4 bases to trimming and J lost 1 base; unmatched junction nucleotides: 4. CDR3 loop: CASSQTSGRSYEQYF. The DNA for the CDR3 is TGCGCCAGCAGCCAAACTAGCGGGAGATCCTACGAGCAGTACTTC.

The chain employs TRBV27 and TRBJ2-7; 7 bases are shared with TRBD1. This CDR3 contains 15 residues. Germline V gene sequence: CDR1 MNHEY, CDR2 SMNVEV (reference sequence). V trimming: 2 bases; J trimming: 0 bases; junction bases outside the gene matches: 4. The CDR3 protein is CASSLVAGGSYEQYF. The CDR3 DNA follows: TGTGCCAGCAGTTTAGTCGCAGGGGGCTCCTACGAGCAGTACTTC.

This chain uses TRBV5-1 with TRBJ2-7; 12 bases are shared with TRBD1. There are 14 residues in the CDR3. V lost 4 bases to trimming and J lost 4 bases; unmatched junction nucleotides: 3. CDR1 and CDR2 (germline): SGHRS, YFSETQ. CDR3 sequence reads: CASSGTGGEYEQYF. CDR3 coding DNA: TGCGCCAGCAGCGGGACAGGGGGCGAATACGAGCAGTACTTC. The full variable domain, with the rest looked up from reference TRBV5-1 and TRBJ2-7, is KAGVTQTPRYLIKTRGQQVTLSCSPISGHRSVSWYQQTPGQGLQFLFEYFSETQRNKGNFPGRFSGRQFSNSRSEMNVSTLELGDSALYLCASSGTGGEYEQYFGPGTRLTVT.

The chain couples TRBV20-1 to TRBJ2-5; no definite D call. The germline V gene encodes CDR1 DFQATT and CDR2 SNEGSKA (reference sequence). V gave up 3 bases and J gave up 5 bases, with 4 bases separating them. This CDR3 contains 10 residues. The CDR3 loop is CSASTETQYF. The CDR3 DNA reads as TGCAGTGCTAGCACTGAGACCCAGTACTTC.

The V call is TRBV14, the J call TRBJ2-7; TRBD1 agrees at 9 bases. The CDR3 runs to 14 residues. CDR1 is SGHDN, CDR2 FVKESK, per germline. Germline trimming cut 2 bases from V and 3 bases from J; bases unmatched to any gene: 2. The CDR3, as DNA: TGTGCCAGCAGCCAAAGGACAGGGGACTACGAGCAGTACTTC. This codes for CASSQRTGDYEQYF.

This sequence joins TRBV24-1 and TRBJ2-7; TRBD2 might be the D (6 bases). Trimming removed 3 bases from V and 4 bases from J, with 18 bases in between. The CDR3 has 16 residues. Per germline, CDR1 KGHDR and CDR2 SFDVKD. CDR3 residues: CATSDGDGTSLYEQYF. The CDR3 DNA reads as TGTGCCACCAGTGATGGGGACGGTACTAGCCTGTACGAGCAGTACTTC.

The genes are TRBV2 and TRBJ1-5; TRBD1 is a possible D gene (6 bases). Germline V gives CDR1 SNHLY, CDR2 FYNNEI. Trimming pared 6 bases from V and 8 bases from J, leaving 14 bases between. The CDR3 contains 13 residues. The CDR3 loop is CASRGEGVEPQHF. Written as DNA, the CDR3 is TGTGCCAGCAGGGGGGAGGGGGTTGAGCCCCAGCATTTT. The full variable domain, with the rest looked up from reference TRBV2 and TRBJ1-5, is EPEVTQTPSHQVTQMGQEVILRCVPISNHLYFYWYRQILGQKVEFLVSFYNNEISEKSEIFDDQFSVERPDGSNFTLKIRSTKLEDSAMYFCASRGEGVEPQHFGDGTRLSIL.

This chain joins TRBV4-2 and TRBJ2-5, with 10 bases lining up with TRBD2. CDR1 is LGHNA and CDR2 is YNFKEQ in the germline V gene. This CDR3 has 17 residues. V lost 1 base, J lost 3 bases, and 8 bases stayed unmatched. CDR3 DNA sequence: TGTGCCAGCAGCCAAGGATCTAGCGGGAGAACCGAAGAGACCCAGTACTTC. It yields the protein CASSQGSSGRTEETQYF.

The V and J genes are TRBV19 and TRBJ1-5, with 9 bases lining up with TRBD1. The V and J ends lost 3 bases and 9 bases, in that order; junction bases with no gene match: 12. Germline CDR1 and CDR2: LNHDA and SQIVND (reference sequence). The CDR3 is made up of 16 amino acids. This CDR3 reads CASSIRGDRELRPQHF. The CDR3 nucleotides read TGTGCCAGTAGTATCAGAGGGGACAGGGAGTTACGGCCCCAGCATTTT. The full variable domain, completed using reference TRBV19 and TRBJ1-5, is DGGITQSPKYLFRKEGQNVTLSCEQNLNHDAMYWYRQDPGQGLRLIYYSQIVNDFQKGDIAEGYSVSREKKESFPLTVTSAQKNPTAFYLCASSIRGDRELRPQHFGDGTRLSIL.

The chain links TRBV27 to TRBJ2-7; TRBD2 matches 8 bases. Germline loops: CDR1 MNHEY, CDR2 SMNVEV (reference sequence). The length of the CDR3 is 16 residues. J gave up 2 bases and V 5 bases, and 11 bases lay outside the gene matches. The CDR3 reads CASSPSIAGGPYEQYF. As DNA, the CDR3 is TGTGCCAGCAGTCCCTCGATTGCGGGAGGCCCCTACGAGCAGTACTTC.